Listed below are T cell receptor beta chains from one sample, sequenced in a study of CD8+ T cells in alopecia areata. TCRdb keeps only in-frame clones here, not all; method: immunoSEQ multiplex PCR. The repertoire holds approximately 210,000 clones, with roughly 60% as singletons. The sequences come from CD4+ T cells sorted from blood, collected at week 24, from a patient treated with tofacitinib. The receptors stem from a human donor with alopecia areata. The CDR3 runs from the conserved cysteine through the conserved F or W. The D gene is left open where the match is weak. The size entry is marked missing in some rows and otherwise reads once, few, many or a size class.

CDR3nt: TGCAGCGTTGGTTTTGGGTCCAAAGGAGGTGGCTACACCTTC
CDR3aa: CSVGFGSKGGGYTF
abundance: NA
j_gene: TRBJ1-2
d_gene: NA
v_gene: TRBV29-1

CDR3nt: TGTGCCAGCAGCTTAGGCGTAACAATCTACAATGAGCAGTTCTTC
CDR3aa: CASSLGVTIYNEQFF
abundance: NA
j_gene: TRBJ2-1
d_gene: NA
v_gene: TRBV11-2

CDR3nt: TGTGTCACTGCAAAGGAGGGATCACCCCTCCACTTT
CDR3aa: CVTAKEGSPLHF
abundance: few
j_gene: TRBJ1-6
d_gene: NA
v_gene: TRBV30

CDR3nt: TGTGCCTGGAGTTTGAGACGGGATAATTCACCCCTCCACTTT
CDR3aa: CAWSLRRDNSPLHF
abundance: NA
j_gene: TRBJ1-6
d_gene: NA
v_gene: TRBV30

CDR3nt: TGTGCCAGCAGCGACAACTGGTCTGAAGCTTTCTTT
CDR3aa: CASSDNWSEAFF
abundance: NA
j_gene: TRBJ1-1
d_gene: NA
v_gene: TRBV9

CDR3nt: TGCAGCGTTGAAGATCTTAGGGACTATGGCTACACCTTC
CDR3aa: CSVEDLRDYGYTF
abundance: NA
j_gene: TRBJ1-2
d_gene: NA
v_gene: TRBV29-1

CDR3nt: TGTGCCTGCGATACGCAGTATTTT
CDR3aa: CACDTQYF
abundance: NA
j_gene: TRBJ2-3
d_gene: NA
v_gene: TRBV30

CDR3nt: TGCGCCAGCAGCTTGACTAGCGGGGCCCAAGAGACCCAGTACTTC
CDR3aa: CASSLTSGAQETQYF
abundance: NA
j_gene: TRBJ2-5
d_gene: TRBD2
v_gene: TRBV5-1

CDR3nt: TGTGCCAGCAGCTTAACTAGCAATATCGGGACAGATACGCAGTATTTT
CDR3aa: CASSLTSNIGTDTQYF
abundance: NA
j_gene: TRBJ2-3
d_gene: NA
v_gene: TRBV7-9

CDR3nt: TGCAGTGCTACTCAGGGGGTTTTC
CDR3aa: CSATQGVF
abundance: NA
j_gene: TRBJ1-2
d_gene: TRBD1
v_gene: TRBV20-1

CDR3nt: TGCGCCAGCAGCCCGGGACAGGGACCAGCAGGGTCCGCTTTCTTT
CDR3aa: CASSPGQGPAGSAFF
abundance: NA
j_gene: TRBJ1-1
d_gene: TRBD1
v_gene: TRBV5-1

CDR3nt: TGTGCCAGCAGGGCCGGGACAGGGTTTCAGCCCCAGCATTTT
CDR3aa: CASRAGTGFQPQHF
abundance: NA
j_gene: TRBJ1-5
d_gene: TRBD1
v_gene: TRBV2

CDR3nt: TGCGCCAGCAGCCAATTCCTAGCGGGCTTCACAGATACGCAGTATTTT
CDR3aa: CASSQFLAGFTDTQYF
abundance: NA
j_gene: TRBJ2-3
d_gene: TRBD2
v_gene: TRBV4-3

CDR3nt: TGTGCCACCCTGGCCCCCGGACGGCACAATCAGCCCCAGCATTTT
CDR3aa: CATLAPGRHNQPQHF
abundance: few
j_gene: TRBJ1-5
d_gene: NA
v_gene: TRBV25-1

CDR3nt: TGTGCCAGCAGCCCTGGACTAGCGGGCCAGATCTCCTACGAGCAGTACTTC
CDR3aa: CASSPGLAGQISYEQYF
abundance: once
j_gene: TRBJ2-7
d_gene: TRBD2
v_gene: TRBV7-9

CDR3nt: TGCAGCGTTGATTTCCAGCGGGGAAACAATGAGCAGTTCTTC
CDR3aa: CSVDFQRGNNEQFF
abundance: NA
j_gene: TRBJ2-1
d_gene: TRBD2
v_gene: TRBV29-1

CDR3nt: TGCGCCAGCAGGAGTTGGGACAGGGAATACGAGCAGTACTTC
CDR3aa: CASRSWDREYEQYF
abundance: many
j_gene: TRBJ2-7
d_gene: TRBD1
v_gene: TRBV5-1

CDR3nt: TGTGCCATCAGTCGACAGCAGAGAGGAGATACGCAGTATTTT
CDR3aa: CAISRQQRGDTQYF
abundance: few
j_gene: TRBJ2-3
d_gene: NA
v_gene: TRBV10-3

CDR3nt: TGCAGCGCTGGGGACAGCCACTACGAGCAGTACTTC
CDR3aa: CSAGDSHYEQYF
abundance: once
j_gene: TRBJ2-7
d_gene: TRBD1
v_gene: TRBV29-1

CDR3nt: TGCGCCAGCAGCCAAGATCATGGGAGAGTACTGTTTTTT
CDR3aa: CASSQDHGRVLFF
abundance: NA
j_gene: TRBJ1-4
d_gene: NA
v_gene: TRBV4-3

CDR3nt: TGTGCCAGCAGCTGGGGACAGAGCTACGAGCAGTACTTC
CDR3aa: CASSWGQSYEQYF
abundance: NA
j_gene: TRBJ2-7
d_gene: TRBD1
v_gene: TRBV7-6

CDR3nt: TGCGCCAGCAGCCTCACAAACCGCCAAGGGGATACGCAGTATTTT
CDR3aa: CASSLTNRQGDTQYF
abundance: NA
j_gene: TRBJ2-3
d_gene: NA
v_gene: TRBV4-3

CDR3nt: TGTGCCACCCGCTCCCGAAGCTCCTATAATTCACCCCTCCACTTT
CDR3aa: CATRSRSSYNSPLHF
abundance: NA
j_gene: TRBJ1-6
d_gene: NA
v_gene: TRBV19

CDR3nt: TGCAGCGTTGAAGGTGTGGCTAACTATGGCTACACCTTC
CDR3aa: CSVEGVANYGYTF
abundance: NA
j_gene: TRBJ1-2
d_gene: NA
v_gene: TRBV29-1

CDR3nt: TGCAGTGCTCGGATTTACAATGAGCAGTTCTTC
CDR3aa: CSARIYNEQFF
abundance: NA
j_gene: TRBJ2-1
d_gene: NA
v_gene: TRBV20-1

CDR3nt: TGTGCCAGCAGCCCGGATCCCTCCGGCTATGGCTACACCTTC
CDR3aa: CASSPDPSGYGYTF
abundance: once
j_gene: TRBJ1-2
d_gene: NA
v_gene: TRBV9

CDR3nt: TGCGCCAGCAGTAGTAGACAGGGAAGTGTTGGCTACACCTTC
CDR3aa: CASSSRQGSVGYTF
abundance: few
j_gene: TRBJ1-2
d_gene: TRBD1
v_gene: TRBV23-1

CDR3nt: TGCGCCAGCAGCCCAGGGGTAGCGGGGTCCCAAGAGACCCAGTACTTC
CDR3aa: CASSPGVAGSQETQYF
abundance: few
j_gene: TRBJ2-5
d_gene: TRBD2
v_gene: TRBV5-1

CDR3nt: TGCGCCAGCAGCCGCGGGGGCCTTGAAGATACGCAGTATTTT
CDR3aa: CASSRGGLEDTQYF
abundance: few
j_gene: TRBJ2-3
d_gene: NA
v_gene: TRBV5-1

CDR3nt: TGTGCCAGCAGCTTAGTTACCAACCAGCCCCAGCATTTT
CDR3aa: CASSLVTNQPQHF
abundance: few
j_gene: TRBJ1-5
d_gene: NA
v_gene: TRBV7-2

CDR3nt: TGCAGCGTTTCGACAGGGAGAAGGGCTTTCTTT
CDR3aa: CSVSTGRRAFF
abundance: NA
j_gene: TRBJ1-1
d_gene: TRBD1
v_gene: TRBV29-1

CDR3nt: TGTGCCAGCAGCTTAGCGGGTAAAGAGACCCAGTACTTC
CDR3aa: CASSLAGKETQYF
abundance: NA
j_gene: TRBJ2-5
d_gene: NA
v_gene: TRBV7-6

CDR3nt: TGTGCCAGCATGGGGGGACATACGCAGTATTTT
CDR3aa: CASMGGHTQYF
abundance: NA
j_gene: TRBJ2-3
d_gene: NA
v_gene: TRBV28

CDR3nt: TGCAGCGTTGTCTGGGGACTAGCCTCCTACGAGCAGTACTTC
CDR3aa: CSVVWGLASYEQYF
abundance: NA
j_gene: TRBJ2-7
d_gene: TRBD2
v_gene: TRBV29-1

CDR3nt: TGCGCCAGCGGGAGGGGTGGTCTACGTGGTGAGCAGTACTTC
CDR3aa: CASGRGGLRGEQYF
abundance: NA
j_gene: TRBJ2-7
d_gene: TRBD2
v_gene: TRBV10-2

CDR3nt: TGCAGCGTTGGGGAAAGGAACACTGAAGCTTTCTTT
CDR3aa: CSVGERNTEAFF
abundance: NA
j_gene: TRBJ1-1
d_gene: NA
v_gene: TRBV29-1

CDR3nt: TGCGCCAGCAGCCAAGAAAGGACAGGCGCTCCCTACAATGAGCAGTTCTTC
CDR3aa: CASSQERTGAPYNEQFF
abundance: NA
j_gene: TRBJ2-1
d_gene: TRBD1
v_gene: TRBV4-1

CDR3nt: TGTGCCAGCAGCACAAGGACCGAAACTAACTATGGCTACACCTTC
CDR3aa: CASSTRTETNYGYTF
abundance: NA
j_gene: TRBJ1-2
d_gene: NA
v_gene: TRBV5-4

CDR3nt: TGTGCCAGCAGCTTATCCGGTAGGGACACTGAAGCTTTCTTT
CDR3aa: CASSLSGRDTEAFF
abundance: NA
j_gene: TRBJ1-1
d_gene: NA
v_gene: TRBV7-8

CDR3nt: TGCAGCGCCGCAGCCCAATCTGGGGGAAAACTGTTTTTT
CDR3aa: CSAAAQSGGKLFF
abundance: few
j_gene: TRBJ1-4
d_gene: NA
v_gene: TRBV29-1

CDR3nt: TGCGCCAGCAGCCAAGGGGTTCGACACGAGCAGTACTTC
CDR3aa: CASSQGVRHEQYF
abundance: NA
j_gene: TRBJ2-7
d_gene: NA
v_gene: TRBV4-3

CDR3nt: TGCGCCAGCAAGTGCAATCAGCCCCAGCATTTT
CDR3aa: CASKCNQPQHF
abundance: many
j_gene: TRBJ1-5
d_gene: NA
v_gene: TRBV5-1

CDR3nt: TGCGCCAGCAGCTTGGAGTCGGGCTATGGCTACACCTTC
CDR3aa: CASSLESGYGYTF
abundance: NA
j_gene: TRBJ1-2
d_gene: NA
v_gene: TRBV5-1

CDR3nt: TGCGCCAGCAGCTGGGAGGGATCTGACAAATCCTATGGCTACACCTTC
CDR3aa: CASSWEGSDKSYGYTF
abundance: NA
j_gene: TRBJ1-2
d_gene: NA
v_gene: TRBV5-1

CDR3nt: TGTGCCTGGAGTGGGTCAGGGGATGAGCAGTTCTTC
CDR3aa: CAWSGSGDEQFF
abundance: NA
j_gene: TRBJ2-1
d_gene: NA
v_gene: TRBV30

CDR3nt: TGTGCCTGGAATAGCGGTGGCACTGAAGCTTTCTTT
CDR3aa: CAWNSGGTEAFF
abundance: NA
j_gene: TRBJ1-1
d_gene: NA
v_gene: TRBV30

CDR3nt: TGCAGCGTTGAAGGGACAGTGGGAAGTCAAGAGACCCAGTACTTC
CDR3aa: CSVEGTVGSQETQYF
abundance: NA
j_gene: TRBJ2-5
d_gene: NA
v_gene: TRBV29-1

CDR3nt: TGCAGCGTTATCCGGAACCCCGGGGGCACTGAAGCTTTCTTT
CDR3aa: CSVIRNPGGTEAFF
abundance: NA
j_gene: TRBJ1-1
d_gene: NA
v_gene: TRBV29-1

CDR3nt: TGTGCCAGCAGCGTAGGCCTGGGGAACACAGATACGCAGTATTTT
CDR3aa: CASSVGLGNTDTQYF
abundance: NA
j_gene: TRBJ2-3
d_gene: NA
v_gene: TRBV9